This T cell receptor (beta chain) was captured in a study of blood T cell repertoires in COVID-19. For the study at large: From T cells, B-cell-depleted T cells, or PBMCs came the material, which was cDNA or gDNA.

Trimming took off 0 bases at V and 6 bases at J, with 9 bases between the two ends. CDR3 length: 13 amino acids. CDR1 is ENHRY, CDR2 SYGVKD, per germline. Profiling relied on immunoSEQ multiplex PCR, and the TCRdb table lists in-frame clones only, not all of them. The data show more than 150,000 clones, approximately 86% seen once. Material for sequencing was peripheral blood. The receptor's source is a man in his fifties or sixties with acute or convalescent COVID-19. The gene calls are TRBV10-3 and TRBJ2-7; no definite D call. The chain's CDR3 is CAISESMSVEQYF. The DNA for the CDR3 is TGTGCCATCAGTGAGTCGATGTCAGTCGAGCAGTACTTC.